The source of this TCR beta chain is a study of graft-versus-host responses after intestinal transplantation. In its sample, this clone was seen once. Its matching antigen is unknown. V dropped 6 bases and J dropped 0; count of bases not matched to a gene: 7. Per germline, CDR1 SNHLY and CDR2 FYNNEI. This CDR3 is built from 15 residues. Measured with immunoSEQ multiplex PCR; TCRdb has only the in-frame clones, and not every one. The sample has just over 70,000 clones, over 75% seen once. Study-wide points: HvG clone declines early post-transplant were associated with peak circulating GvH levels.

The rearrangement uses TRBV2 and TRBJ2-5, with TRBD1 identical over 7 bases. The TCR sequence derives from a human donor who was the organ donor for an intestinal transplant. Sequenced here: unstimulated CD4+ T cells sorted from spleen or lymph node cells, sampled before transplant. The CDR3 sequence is CASSKETGYQETQYF. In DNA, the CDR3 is TGTGCCAGCAGCAAGGAGACAGGGTACCAAGAGACCCAGTACTTC.